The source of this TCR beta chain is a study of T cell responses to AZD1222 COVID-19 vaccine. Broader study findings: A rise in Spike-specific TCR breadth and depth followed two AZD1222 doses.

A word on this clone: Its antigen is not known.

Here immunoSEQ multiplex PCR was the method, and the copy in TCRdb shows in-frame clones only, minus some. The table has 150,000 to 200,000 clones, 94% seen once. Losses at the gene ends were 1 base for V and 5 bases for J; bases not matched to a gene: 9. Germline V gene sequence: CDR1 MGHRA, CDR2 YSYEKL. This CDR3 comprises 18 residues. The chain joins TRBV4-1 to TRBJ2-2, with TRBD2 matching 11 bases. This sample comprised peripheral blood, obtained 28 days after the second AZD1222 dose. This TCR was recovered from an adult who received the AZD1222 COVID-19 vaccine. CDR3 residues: CASSQGISGRARTGELFF. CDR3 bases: TGCGCCAGCAGCCAAGGGATTAGCGGGAGGGCGAGGACCGGGGAGCTGTTTTTT.